This T cell receptor beta chain was profiled in a study of beta chain features in type 1 diabetes. Study-level findings and limits: In these data, an HLA type influence on TCRB rearrangement remained unresolved. Shorter TCRB CDR3s, moderately but significantly so, were found in Type 1 diabetes patients in all four CD4+ subsets. Naive, central memory and Treg TCRB repertoires seemed to resemble each other more closely in patients than they did in healthy donors.

Every isolated RNA sample was fully reverse transcribed, so sequencing captured expressed TCRB transcripts. The repertoire was sequenced with immunoSEQ multiplex PCR; TCRdb's copy has only in-frame clones and lacks some. The sample comprises about 240,000 clones, 27% of which are singletons, and about 3.9% rests with the top ten. Turning to this clone: The antigen remains unidentified.

V shed 3 bases and J shed 4 bases, with 6 bases lying between them. Germline CDR1 and CDR2: SEHNR and FQNEAQ (reference sequence). The CDR3 is made up of 13 amino acids. The receptor was isolated from a man aged 25-45 years in good health. The sequenced material came from central memory CD4+ T cells from blood. The J gene is TRBJ2-2, the V gene TRBV7-9; D uncertain. The CDR3 nucleotides read TGTGCCAGCAGCTTGCTGGCCACCGGGGAGCTGTTTTTT. Translation: CASSLLATGELFF.